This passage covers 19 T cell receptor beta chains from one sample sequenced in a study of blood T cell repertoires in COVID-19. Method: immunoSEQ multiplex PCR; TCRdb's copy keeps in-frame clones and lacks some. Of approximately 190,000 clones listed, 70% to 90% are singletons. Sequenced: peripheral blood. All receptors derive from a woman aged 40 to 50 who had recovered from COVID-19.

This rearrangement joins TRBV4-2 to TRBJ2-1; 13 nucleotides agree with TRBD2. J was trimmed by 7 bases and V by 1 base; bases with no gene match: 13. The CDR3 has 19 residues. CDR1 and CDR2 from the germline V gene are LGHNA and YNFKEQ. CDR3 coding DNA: TGTGCCAGCAGCCAAGCCCAGGCTCTGGGGACTAGCGGGGCTAATGAGCAGTTCTTC. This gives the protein CASSQAQALGTSGANEQFF.

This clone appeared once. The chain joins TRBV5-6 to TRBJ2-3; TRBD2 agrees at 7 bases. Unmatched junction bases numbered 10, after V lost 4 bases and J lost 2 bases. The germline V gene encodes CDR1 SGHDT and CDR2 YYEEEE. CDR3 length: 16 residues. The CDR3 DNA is TGTGCCAGCAGCGTACCTAGCGGTACGGACACAGATACGCAGTATTTT. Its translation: CASSVPSGTDTDTQYF.

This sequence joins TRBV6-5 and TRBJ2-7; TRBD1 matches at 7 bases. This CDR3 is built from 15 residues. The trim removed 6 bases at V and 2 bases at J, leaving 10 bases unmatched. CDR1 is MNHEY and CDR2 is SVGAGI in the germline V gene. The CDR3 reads CASSSTGENAYEQYF. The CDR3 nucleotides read TGTGCCAGCAGCAGTACAGGGGAAAACGCCTACGAGCAGTACTTC.

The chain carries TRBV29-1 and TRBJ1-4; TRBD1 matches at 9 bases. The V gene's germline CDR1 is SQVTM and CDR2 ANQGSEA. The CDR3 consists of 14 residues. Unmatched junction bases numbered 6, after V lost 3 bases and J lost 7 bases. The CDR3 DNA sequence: TGCAGCGTTGACGGACAGGGGACGGGTGAAAAACTGTTTTTT. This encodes CSVDGQGTGEKLFF.

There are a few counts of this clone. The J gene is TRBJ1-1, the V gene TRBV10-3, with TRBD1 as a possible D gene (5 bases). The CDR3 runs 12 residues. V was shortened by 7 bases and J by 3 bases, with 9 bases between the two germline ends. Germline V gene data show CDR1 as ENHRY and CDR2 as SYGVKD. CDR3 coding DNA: TGTGCCATCACCCAAGGGGACACTGAAGCTTTCTTT. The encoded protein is CAITQGDTEAFF.

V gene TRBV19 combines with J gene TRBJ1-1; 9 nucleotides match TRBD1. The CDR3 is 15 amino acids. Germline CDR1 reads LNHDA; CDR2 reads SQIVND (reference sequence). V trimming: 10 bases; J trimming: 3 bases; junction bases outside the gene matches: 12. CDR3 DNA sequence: TGTGCCACCAACCCGGACAGGGGTGGTTACACTGAAGCTTTCTTT. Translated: CATNPDRGGYTEAFF.

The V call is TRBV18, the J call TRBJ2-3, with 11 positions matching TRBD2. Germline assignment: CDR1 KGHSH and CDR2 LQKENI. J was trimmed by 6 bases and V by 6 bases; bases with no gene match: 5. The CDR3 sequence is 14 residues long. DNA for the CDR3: TGTGCCAGCTCGCTAGCGGGGGGTGACGATACGCAGTATTTT. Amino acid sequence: CASSLAGGDDTQYF. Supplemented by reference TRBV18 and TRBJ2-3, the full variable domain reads NAGVMQNPRHLVRRRGQEARLRCSPMKGHSHVYWYRQLPEEGLKFMVYLQKENIIDESGMPKERFSAEFPKEGPSILRIQQVVRGDSAAYFCASSLAGGDDTQYFGPGTRLTVL.

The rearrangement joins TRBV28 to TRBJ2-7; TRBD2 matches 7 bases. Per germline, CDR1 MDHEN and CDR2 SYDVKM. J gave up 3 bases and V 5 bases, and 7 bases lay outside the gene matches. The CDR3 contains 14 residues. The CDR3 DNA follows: TGTGCCAGCAGTCGGGCTGGCGGGAGCTACGAGCAGTACTTC. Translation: CASSRAGGSYEQYF. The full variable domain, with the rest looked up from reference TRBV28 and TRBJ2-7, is DVKVTQSSRYLVKRTGEKVFLECVQDMDHENMFWYRQDPGLGLRLIYFSYDVKMKEKGDIPEGYSVSREKKERFSLILESASTNQTSMYLCASSRAGGSYEQYFGPGTRLTVT.

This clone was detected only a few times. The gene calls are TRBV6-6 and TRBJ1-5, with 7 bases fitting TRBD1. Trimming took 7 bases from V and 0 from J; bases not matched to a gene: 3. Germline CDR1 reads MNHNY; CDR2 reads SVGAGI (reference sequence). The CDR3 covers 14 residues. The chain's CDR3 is CASIGQVSNQPQHF. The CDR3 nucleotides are TGTGCCAGCATCGGACAGGTTAGCAATCAGCCCCAGCATTTT.

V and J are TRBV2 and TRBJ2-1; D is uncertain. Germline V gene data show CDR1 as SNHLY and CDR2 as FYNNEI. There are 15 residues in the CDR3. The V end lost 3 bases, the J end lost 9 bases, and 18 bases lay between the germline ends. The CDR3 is CASSETLPPGGEQFF. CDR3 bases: TGTGCCAGCAGTGAGACTTTACCGCCTGGCGGTGAGCAGTTCTTC.

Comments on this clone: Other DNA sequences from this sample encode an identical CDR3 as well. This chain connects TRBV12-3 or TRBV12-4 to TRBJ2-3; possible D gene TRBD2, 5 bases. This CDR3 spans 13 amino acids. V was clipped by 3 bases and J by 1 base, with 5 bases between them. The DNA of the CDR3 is TGTGCCAGCAGTTTCGGGGGCACAGATACGCAGTATTTT. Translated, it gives CASSFGGTDTQYF.

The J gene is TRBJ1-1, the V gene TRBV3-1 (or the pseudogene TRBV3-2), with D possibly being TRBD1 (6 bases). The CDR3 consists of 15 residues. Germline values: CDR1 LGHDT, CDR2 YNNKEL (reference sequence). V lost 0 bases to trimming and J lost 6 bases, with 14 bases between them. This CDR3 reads CASSQEGAGLAEAFF. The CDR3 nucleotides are TGTGCCAGCAGCCAAGAGGGGGCAGGGCTGGCTGAAGCTTTCTTT.

Written as DNA, the CDR3 is TGTGCCTGGAGTGTACGGGGGGATGAGCAGTTCTTC. Translated: CAWSVRGDEQFF. The genes are TRBV30 and TRBJ2-1; TRBD2 aligns across 7 bases. V lost 0 bases and J lost 8; bases outside the gene matches: 1. Germline assignment: CDR1 GTSNPN and CDR2 SVGIG (reference sequence). This CDR3 is 12 amino acids long.

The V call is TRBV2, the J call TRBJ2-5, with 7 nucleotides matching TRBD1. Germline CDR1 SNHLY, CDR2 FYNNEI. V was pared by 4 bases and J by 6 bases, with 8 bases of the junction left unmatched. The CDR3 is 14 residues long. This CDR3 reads CASSVFVTGKTQYF. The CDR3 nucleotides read TGTGCCAGCAGTGTCTTCGTGACAGGGAAGACCCAGTACTTC.

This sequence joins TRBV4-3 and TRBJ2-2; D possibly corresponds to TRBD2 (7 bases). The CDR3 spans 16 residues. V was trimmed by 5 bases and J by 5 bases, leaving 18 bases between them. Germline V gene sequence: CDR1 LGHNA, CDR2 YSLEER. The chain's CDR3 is CASSYRSQGGTGELFF. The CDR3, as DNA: TGCGCCAGCAGCTACCGATCACAGGGAGGGACCGGGGAGCTGTTTTTT.

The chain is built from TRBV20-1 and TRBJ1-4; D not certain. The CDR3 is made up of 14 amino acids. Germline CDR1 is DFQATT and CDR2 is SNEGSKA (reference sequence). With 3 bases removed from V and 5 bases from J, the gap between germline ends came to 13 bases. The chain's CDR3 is CSASVAPGNEKLFF. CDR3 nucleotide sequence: TGCAGTGCTAGTGTGGCACCCGGGAATGAAAAACTGTTTTTT.

CDR3: CASSGGVFDTGELFF. The CDR3 DNA reads TGCGCCAGCAGCGGAGGGGTATTCGACACCGGGGAGCTGTTTTTT. V gene TRBV5-1 combines with J gene TRBJ2-2, with D tentatively TRBD2 (6 bases). Germline V gene lookup returns CDR1 SGHRS and CDR2 YFSETQ. Trimming took 4 bases from V and 3 from J, leaving 13 bases between them. The CDR3 is 15 residues long.

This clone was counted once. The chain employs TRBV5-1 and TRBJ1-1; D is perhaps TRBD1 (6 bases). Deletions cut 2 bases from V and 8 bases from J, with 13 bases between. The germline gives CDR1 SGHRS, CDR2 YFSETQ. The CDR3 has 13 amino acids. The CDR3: CASSFTGYVEAFF. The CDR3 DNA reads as TGCGCCAGCAGCTTTACAGGGTATGTGGAAGCTTTCTTT.

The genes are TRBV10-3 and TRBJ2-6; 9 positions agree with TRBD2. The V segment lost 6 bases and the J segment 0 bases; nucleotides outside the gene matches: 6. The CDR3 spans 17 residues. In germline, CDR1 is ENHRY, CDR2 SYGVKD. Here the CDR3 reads CAIRLGLALSGANVLTF. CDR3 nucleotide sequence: TGTGCCATCAGACTGGGACTAGCCCTCTCTGGGGCCAACGTCCTGACTTTC.